Listed below are T cell receptor beta chains from one sample, sequenced in a study of T cell repertoires in cytomegalovirus infection. MiXCR, run by TCRdb on the reads, gives a single entry per CDR3 protein. This sample has 250,000 to 300,000 distinct CDR3 sequences, with approximately 14% found just once. Material: PBMCs. The receptors were gathered from a human donor in good health (CMV status not recorded). Some clones in this sample may be carry-over from other donors' samples. Each CDR3 is given with its conserved first and last residue. Fields, in order: CDR3 length, V gene, D gene, clone size, J gene, CDR3 DNA, CDR3 protein. A D gene is named only where the DNA matches it firmly. Clone size is given for some rows only: seen once, a few or many times, or a class if the clone is expanded.

length: 14
V: TRBV19
D: TRBD2
size: many
J: TRBJ2-1
DNA: TGTGCCAGTACCGTAGTGGGAGGGAACAATGAGCAGTTCTTC
CDR3: CASTVVGGNNEQFF

length: 16
V: TRBV29-1
D: TRBD2
size: few
J: TRBJ2-1
DNA: TGCAGCGTTGAAGGCACTAGCGGGCCGTCCTACAATGAGCAGTTCTTC
CDR3: CSVEGTSGPSYNEQFF

length: 12
V: TRBV12-5
D: .
size: many
J: TRBJ1-1
DNA: TGTGCTAGTGGTCCGGGGGGGACTGAAGCTTTCTTT
CDR3: CASGPGGTEAFF

length: 17
V: TRBV7-6
D: TRBD2
size: many
J: TRBJ2-7
DNA: TGTGCCAGCAGCATGGGACTAGCGGGGGGTATCTCCTACGAGCAGTACTTC
CDR3: CASSMGLAGGISYEQYF

length: 12
V: TRBV6-2/TRBV6-3
D: .
size: few
J: TRBJ1-1
DNA: TGTGCCAGCAGCCAGGATTGGGCTGAAGCTTTCTTT
CDR3: CASSQDWAEAFF

length: 24
V: TRBV6-2/TRBV6-3
D: TRBD1
size: .
J: TRBJ2-6
DNA: TGTGCCAGCAGTTACTCCCAGACCCCGGGACAGGGATGGGGGCATCTCTCTGGGGCCAACGTCCTGACTTTC
CDR3: CASSYSQTPGQGWGHLSGANVLTF

length: 12
V: TRBV12-3/TRBV12-4
D: .
size: .
J: TRBJ1-2
DNA: TGTGCCAGCAGCCTCGGGGCCTATGGCTACACCTTC
CDR3: CASSLGAYGYTF

length: 13
V: TRBV7-3
D: .
size: many
J: TRBJ1-2
DNA: TGTGCCAGCAGCTTAATGCGGGGGGGTGGCTACACCTTC
CDR3: CASSLMRGGGYTF

length: 15
V: TRBV7-3
D: TRBD1
size: many
J: TRBJ1-6
DNA: TGTGCCAGCAGCTCAGATAACAGGGGAAATTCACCCCTCCACTTT
CDR3: CASSSDNRGNSPLHF

length: 14
V: TRBV6-2/TRBV6-3
D: .
size: many
J: TRBJ2-7
DNA: TGTGCCAGCAGTCCCAGTCACGAATCGGACGAGCAGTACTTC
CDR3: CASSPSHESDEQYF

length: 14
V: TRBV12-3/TRBV12-4
D: .
size: .
J: TRBJ1-6
DNA: TGTGCCAGCAGCTCATTTCCGGGTAATTCACCCCTCCACTTT
CDR3: CASSSFPGNSPLHF

length: 14
V: TRBV6-5
D: .
size: few
J: TRBJ2-7
DNA: TGTGCCAGCAGTTACTCGGCGGGGCTCTACGAGCAGTACTTC
CDR3: CASSYSAGLYEQYF

length: 14
V: TRBV14
D: .
size: .
J: TRBJ2-1
DNA: TGTGCCAGCAGCCAACCAGAGGGTAGGAATGAGCAGTTCTTC
CDR3: CASSQPEGRNEQFF

length: 17
V: TRBV7-2
D: TRBD1
size: many
J: TRBJ1-5
DNA: TGTGCCAGCAGCTCAGGGTACGGACAGGGCGTCAATCAGCCCCAGCATTTT
CDR3: CASSSGYGQGVNQPQHF

length: 12
V: TRBV28
D: TRBD2
size: .
J: TRBJ2-1
DNA: TGTGCCAGCAGTTTCTTAACTAGCGGTCCGCTCTTC
CDR3: CASSFLTSGPLF

length: 15
V: TRBV24-1
D: .
size: .
J: TRBJ1-2
DNA: TGTGCCACCAGTGATTTGGACAGGCCGCCCTATGGCTACACCTTC
CDR3: CATSDLDRPPYGYTF

length: 15
V: TRBV7-8
D: .
size: many
J: TRBJ1-1
DNA: TGTGCCAGCAGCTCGGACTTCAGGGAAGGCACTGAAGCTTTCTTT
CDR3: CASSSDFREGTEAFF

length: 14
V: TRBV6-1
D: .
size: many
J: TRBJ2-5
DNA: TGTGCCAGCAGTCGCGTGGGGAAGGGAGAGACCCAGTACTTC
CDR3: CASSRVGKGETQYF

length: 13
V: TRBV2
D: .
size: few
J: TRBJ1-2
DNA: TGTGCCAGCAGTGTAAACCGCGGCTATGGCTACACCTTC
CDR3: CASSVNRGYGYTF

length: 13
V: TRBV6-2/TRBV6-3
D: .
size: .
J: TRBJ2-7
DNA: TGTGCCACCAAATCCCAGAGCTCCTACGAGCAGTACTTC
CDR3: CATKSQSSYEQYF

length: 14
V: TRBV4-1
D: .
size: .
J: TRBJ1-5
DNA: TGCGCCAGCAGCCAATCACTCAGAAATCAGCCCCAGCATTTT
CDR3: CASSQSLRNQPQHF

length: 19
V: TRBV7-6
D: .
size: many
J: TRBJ2-1
DNA: TGTGCCAGCAGCCCCATGGCGGGGACAGACTCCTCCAGACCCAATGAGCAGTTCTTC
CDR3: CASSPMAGTDSSRPNEQFF

length: 14
V: TRBV27
D: TRBD1
size: few
J: TRBJ1-1
DNA: TGTGCCAGCAGTTTAGAGGGGGCGGGCACTGAAGCTTTCTTT
CDR3: CASSLEGAGTEAFF

length: 14
V: TRBV20-1
D: .
size: .
J: TRBJ2-2
DNA: TGCAGTGCTAGGCAGATTGCGAACACCGGGGAGCTGTTTTTT
CDR3: CSARQIANTGELFF

length: 16
V: TRBV7-9
D: TRBD1
size: many
J: TRBJ1-4
DNA: TGTGCCAGCAGCCCGAGGGACAGTAAGAATTACGGAAAACTGTTTTTT
CDR3: CASSPRDSKNYGKLFF

length: 15
V: TRBV7-6
D: TRBD2
size: many
J: TRBJ2-1
DNA: TGTGCCAGCAGAGATCGGACTAGCTCGAAGGGTGAGCAGTTCTTC
CDR3: CASRDRTSSKGEQFF

length: 12
V: TRBV29-1
D: .
size: few
J: TRBJ2-3
DNA: TGCAGCGTTGACCAGGGGTTGAATACGCAGTATTTT
CDR3: CSVDQGLNTQYF

length: 14
V: TRBV6-2/TRBV6-3
D: TRBD2
size: many
J: TRBJ2-7
DNA: TGTGCCAGCAGGCCTAGCGGAGGCCCCCCCGAGCAGTACTTC
CDR3: CASRPSGGPPEQYF

length: 13
V: TRBV28
D: .
size: .
J: TRBJ2-1
DNA: TGTGCCAGCACCCGGGGTAACGACAATGAGCAGTTCTTC
CDR3: CASTRGNDNEQFF

length: 15
V: TRBV7-9
D: TRBD1
size: .
J: TRBJ2-7
DNA: TGTGCCAGCAGCCGGGACAGGGTTGTTTCGTCTGGGCAGTACTTC
CDR3: CASSRDRVVSSGQYF

length: 14
V: TRBV20-1
D: .
size: few
J: TRBJ1-4
DNA: TGCAGTGCTAGAGATGACCTAAGGAGTGAAAAACTGTTTTTT
CDR3: CSARDDLRSEKLFF

length: 13
V: TRBV20-1
D: .
size: few
J: TRBJ1-5
DNA: TGCAGTGCTAGGATCGGGAGCAATCAGCCCCAGCATTTT
CDR3: CSARIGSNQPQHF

length: 14
V: TRBV9
D: TRBD1
size: few
J: TRBJ2-5
DNA: TGTGCCAGCAGCGCCCGGACAGGGGGGGAGACCCAGTACTTC
CDR3: CASSARTGGETQYF

length: 14
V: TRBV5-3
D: TRBD1
size: .
J: TRBJ2-7
DNA: TGTGCCAGCAGCTCACAGGGGGATCCCTACGAGCAGTACTTC
CDR3: CASSSQGDPYEQYF

length: 16
V: TRBV7-2
D: .
size: many
J: TRBJ2-6
DNA: TGTGCCGCCAAGTTGGACAGAAACTCTGGGGCCAACGTCCTGACTTTC
CDR3: CAAKLDRNSGANVLTF

length: 16
V: TRBV29-1
D: .
size: .
J: TRBJ2-2
DNA: TGCAGCGTTGAAGACAGGCTCATTAGAGGGACCGGGGAGCTGTTTTTT
CDR3: CSVEDRLIRGTGELFF

length: 13
V: TRBV19
D: .
size: many
J: TRBJ1-1
DNA: TGTGCCAGTAGTATAGTTTTGGGTGCTGAAGCTTTCTTT
CDR3: CASSIVLGAEAFF

length: 15
V: TRBV12-3/TRBV12-4
D: .
size: many
J: TRBJ1-2
DNA: TGTGCCAGCAGTCCCAGTGGGTTAGGCCCTGGGGGCTACACCTTC
CDR3: CASSPSGLGPGGYTF

length: 16
V: TRBV7-8
D: TRBD2
size: many
J: TRBJ2-7
DNA: TGTGCCAGCAGCCTCTCCACTAGCGGTAGCTCCTACGAGCAGTACTTC
CDR3: CASSLSTSGSSYEQYF

length: 13
V: TRBV20-1
D: TRBD1
size: many
J: TRBJ2-5
DNA: TGCAGAGCCGGGACAGGCACCGGCGAGACCCAGTACTTC
CDR3: CRAGTGTGETQYF

length: 16
V: TRBV9
D: TRBD1
size: few
J: TRBJ2-2
DNA: TGTGCCAGCAGCGCCCGGACAGGGGCGAACACCGGGGAGCTGTTTTTT
CDR3: CASSARTGANTGELFF

length: 12
V: TRBV27
D: .
size: few
J: TRBJ2-1
DNA: TGTGCCAGCAGTTTGGGTCGAAGTGAGCAGTTCTTC
CDR3: CASSLGRSEQFF

length: 14
V: TRBV12-3/TRBV12-4
D: .
size: .
J: TRBJ1-2
DNA: TGTGCCAGCGGACCTTCGGTCGCGGCCTATGGCTACACCTTC
CDR3: CASGPSVAAYGYTF

length: 13
V: TRBV27
D: .
size: few
J: TRBJ1-2
DNA: TGTGGTCATCGGGGGCGACCAAACTATGGCTACACCTTC
CDR3: CGHRGRPNYGYTF

length: 16
V: TRBV12-3/TRBV12-4
D: TRBD1
size: .
J: TRBJ1-2
DNA: TGTGCCAGCAGTTCCCTCGCCCTCGACAGGGACTATGGCTACACCTTC
CDR3: CASSSLALDRDYGYTF

length: 17
V: TRBV20-1
D: TRBD2
size: many
J: TRBJ2-1
DNA: TGCAGTGCAACTTCGACTAGCGGGAAAACATACTACAATGAGCAGTTCTTC
CDR3: CSATSTSGKTYYNEQFF

length: 15
V: TRBV20-1
D: .
size: many
J: TRBJ1-2
DNA: TGCAGTGCTAAATCACGCAGTCACCGCCGGTATGGCTACACCTTC
CDR3: CSAKSRSHRRYGYTF

length: 16
V: TRBV5-6
D: .
size: many
J: TRBJ2-2
DNA: TGTGCCAGCAGCTTGGCCCCGGGATCGAACACCGGGGAGCTGTTTTTT
CDR3: CASSLAPGSNTGELFF